Listed below are T cell receptor beta chains from one sample, sequenced in a study of T-cell memory formation after mild COVID-19. From the 5' RACE reads, TCRdb called clonotypes with MiXCR, one entry per CDR3 protein. The sample holds 40,000 to 60,000 distinct CDR3 sequences, roughly a quarter seen once. Sequenced input: PBMCs or a T cell subset sorted from them (not recorded which). These receptors were obtained from a man aged 18 to 35 who had mild COVID-19 (a few samples of this study predate the infection). Cell type and time point are not known. Each CDR3 is given with its conserved first and last residue. The D gene is left open where the match is weak. A row's size may be missing; if present it is once, few, many or a size class.

V gene	D gene	CDR3 length	J gene	clone size	CDR3 protein	CDR3 DNA
TRBV18	-	15	TRBJ1-1	-	CASSPADTSNTEAFF	TGTGCCAGCTCACCGGCGGACACATCGAACACTGAAGCTTTCTTT
TRBV5-6	-	14	TRBJ1-1	-	CASSPGVAGSEAFF	TGTGCCAGCAGTCCAGGGGTGGCGGGATCTGAAGCTTTCTTT
TRBV9	-	16	TRBJ2-1	few	CASTPAGSLSYNEQFF	TGTGCCAGCACCCCGGCGGGCAGCCTCTCCTACAATGAGCAGTTCTTC
TRBV7-6	-	16	TRBJ2-3	few	CASSRTGRGFTDTQYF	TGTGCCAGCAGCCGCACAGGGAGGGGGTTCACAGATACGCAGTATTTT
TRBV6-1	-	14	TRBJ2-7	-	CASSGAFWTYEQYF	TGTGCCAGCAGTGGGGCTTTTTGGACCTACGAGCAGTACTTC
TRBV7-6	-	15	TRBJ2-7	-	CASRSSEGSTYEQYF	TGTGCCAGCCGTTCGTCTGAGGGTTCGACCTACGAGCAGTACTTC
TRBV4-3	TRBD1	17	TRBJ2-3	many	CASSQSPGGGLADTQYF	TGCGCCAGCAGCCAGTCCCCAGGGGGTGGTTTAGCAGATACGCAGTATTTT
TRBV10-2	-	14	TRBJ2-5	few	CASSEDFVGETQYF	TGCGCCAGCAGTGAGGATTTTGTAGGAGAGACCCAGTACTTC
TRBV6-6	TRBD2	14	TRBJ2-5	-	CASSYDGGEETQYF	TGTGCCAGCAGTTACGATGGGGGGGAAGAGACCCAGTACTTC
TRBV10-2	-	13	TRBJ2-7	medium-sized	CASRPGDSYEQYF	TGCGCCAGCAGGCCTGGGGACTCCTACGAGCAGTACTTC
TRBV12-3/TRBV12-4	-	14	TRBJ1-6	few	CASSLGGGNSPLHF	TGTGCCAGCAGTCTGGGGGGGGGAAATTCACCCCTCCACTTT
TRBV5-1	-	13	TRBJ1-1	once	CASSLQGGTEAFF	TGCGCCAGCAGCTTGCAAGGCGGCACTGAAGCTTTCTTT
TRBV7-9	-	13	TRBJ2-3	-	CASSRGTTDTQYF	TGTGCCAGCAGTAGGGGGACCACAGATACGCAGTATTTT
TRBV7-2	TRBD2	18	TRBJ2-5	few	CASSLPGLVEPDQETQYF	TGTGCCAGCAGCCTGCCTGGACTAGTAGAGCCCGACCAAGAGACCCAGTACTTC
TRBV6-6	-	16	TRBJ2-7	-	CASSYSNWEVTYEQYF	TGTGCCAGCAGTTACTCGAACTGGGAAGTAACCTACGAGCAGTACTTC
TRBV7-8	-	15	TRBJ1-5	-	CASSFGGPKNQPQHF	TGTGCCAGCAGCTTTGGGGGGCCGAAGAATCAGCCCCAGCATTTT
TRBV16	-	14	TRBJ1-2	-	CASSQYGGAYGYTF	TGTGCCAGCAGCCAATACGGGGGTGCCTATGGCTACACCTTC
TRBV4-1	-	15	TRBJ2-4	few	CASSPTDIAKNIQYF	TGCGCCAGCAGCCCTACGGACATAGCCAAAAACATTCAGTACTTC
TRBV5-1	-	16	TRBJ2-2	few	CASSLGVGKNTGELFF	TGCGCCAGCAGCTTGGGAGTTGGAAAGAACACCGGGGAGCTGTTTTTT
TRBV29-1	-	12	TRBJ2-7	once	CSGSTGSDEQYF	TGCAGCGGTAGTACAGGGTCGGACGAGCAGTACTTC